The 8 T cell receptor beta chains below come from one sample, sequenced in a study of identical twins. TCRdb recomputed calls from the 5' RACE reads with MiXCR, one row per CDR3 protein. The sample lists roughly 630,000 distinct CDR3 sequences; 7.1% were seen once. These data were also reused for a study on yellow fever vaccine responses in identical twins.

Input material: PBMCs. The receptors were sampled from a woman aged 18-35 years in good health.

This clonotype was counted between two and nine times. V is TRBV12-3 or TRBV12-4 and J is TRBJ1-5; possibly TRBD1 for D (6 bases). The CDR3 sequence is 14 residues long. Between the trimmed V and J ends, which lost 7 bases and 3 bases, there was a span of 13 bases. CDR3 bases: TGTGCCAGCACCCGGGGGCTTCCCAATCAGCCCCAGCATTTT. Translation gives CASTRGLPNQPQHF.

This clonotype has just a few counts. V usage is TRBV6-2 or TRBV6-3 and J usage is TRBJ1-5; TRBD1 might be the D (5 bases). The CDR3 totals 16 residues. Germline-derived CDR1 and CDR2 are MNHEY and SVGEGT. Trimming removed 6 bases at V and 3 bases at J, with 18 bases between. This CDR3 reads CASRRGGGRFNQPQHF. Written as DNA, the CDR3 is TGTGCCAGCAGACGCGGGGGAGGGAGGTTCAATCAGCCCCAGCATTTT.

This clonotype was detected ten times or more. The V and J genes are TRBV12-3 or TRBV12-4 and TRBJ2-3, with D tentatively TRBD2 (5 bases). V was clipped by 1 base and J by 4 bases, with 9 bases between them. CDR3 length: 14 amino acids. CDR3 sequence (DNA): TGTGCCAGCAGTTTAGGTCTAGCATCAGATACGCAGTATTTT. This codes for CASSLGLASDTQYF.

This sequence joins TRBV28 and TRBJ2-5; 7 bases agree with TRBD1. In germline, CDR1 is MDHEN, CDR2 SYDVKM. This CDR3 is 17 amino acids long. Losses at the gene ends were 4 bases for V and 7 bases for J; bases not matched to a gene: 18. CDR3: CASSSSGGIGPGVTQYF. CDR3 DNA: TGTGCCAGCAGTTCTTCAGGGGGTATAGGACCAGGGGTGACCCAGTACTTC.

This clonotype was detected only a few times. The rearrangement joins TRBV7-8 to TRBJ2-1; 13 bases align to TRBD2. The CDR3 is made up of 15 amino acids. Trimming at V came to 4 bases and at J to 12 bases, leaving 9 bases not matched to a gene. The germline V gene has CDR1 SGHVS and CDR2 FQNEAQ. This CDR3 is CASSSGLAGALAQFF. The CDR3 nucleotides read TGTGCCAGCAGCTCCGGACTAGCGGGAGCCCTGGCGCAGTTCTTC.

This clonotype was seen repeatedly, ten times or more. The V and J genes are TRBV29-1 and TRBJ2-1, with 13 bases that match TRBD2. J lost 1 base, V lost 4 bases, and 7 bases had no gene match. The CDR3 is 17 amino acids. Germline V gene lookup returns CDR1 SQVTM and CDR2 ANQGSEA. As DNA, the CDR3 is TGCAGCGTTGGCTCCCGACTAGCGGGAGGATCCTACAATGAGCAGTTCTTC. It translates to CSVGSRLAGGSYNEQFF.

This clonotype was observed many times. The gene calls are TRBV6-5 and TRBJ2-6, with a tentative D call TRBD2 (5 bases). Looked up from germline, CDR1 is MNHEY and CDR2 is SVGAGI. Trimming pared 2 bases from V and 4 bases from J, leaving 9 bases between. The CDR3 spans 15 residues. The CDR3 loop is CASSYGSTGANVLTF. The DNA of the CDR3 is TGTGCCAGCAGTTACGGGAGTACCGGGGCCAACGTCCTGACTTTC.

This clonotype showed up just a few times. This sequence joins TRBV6-7 and TRBJ2-3, with 11 nucleotides matching TRBD2. TRBV6-7 has ORF status, its function being uncertain. CDR3 length equals 19 residues. The ends lost 8 bases at V and 2 bases at J; junction bases unmatched: 18. The DNA of the CDR3 is TGTGCCAGCTCTACACAGACCATACTAGCGGGGGACTACACAGATACGCAGTATTTT. The encoded protein is CASSTQTILAGDYTDTQYF.